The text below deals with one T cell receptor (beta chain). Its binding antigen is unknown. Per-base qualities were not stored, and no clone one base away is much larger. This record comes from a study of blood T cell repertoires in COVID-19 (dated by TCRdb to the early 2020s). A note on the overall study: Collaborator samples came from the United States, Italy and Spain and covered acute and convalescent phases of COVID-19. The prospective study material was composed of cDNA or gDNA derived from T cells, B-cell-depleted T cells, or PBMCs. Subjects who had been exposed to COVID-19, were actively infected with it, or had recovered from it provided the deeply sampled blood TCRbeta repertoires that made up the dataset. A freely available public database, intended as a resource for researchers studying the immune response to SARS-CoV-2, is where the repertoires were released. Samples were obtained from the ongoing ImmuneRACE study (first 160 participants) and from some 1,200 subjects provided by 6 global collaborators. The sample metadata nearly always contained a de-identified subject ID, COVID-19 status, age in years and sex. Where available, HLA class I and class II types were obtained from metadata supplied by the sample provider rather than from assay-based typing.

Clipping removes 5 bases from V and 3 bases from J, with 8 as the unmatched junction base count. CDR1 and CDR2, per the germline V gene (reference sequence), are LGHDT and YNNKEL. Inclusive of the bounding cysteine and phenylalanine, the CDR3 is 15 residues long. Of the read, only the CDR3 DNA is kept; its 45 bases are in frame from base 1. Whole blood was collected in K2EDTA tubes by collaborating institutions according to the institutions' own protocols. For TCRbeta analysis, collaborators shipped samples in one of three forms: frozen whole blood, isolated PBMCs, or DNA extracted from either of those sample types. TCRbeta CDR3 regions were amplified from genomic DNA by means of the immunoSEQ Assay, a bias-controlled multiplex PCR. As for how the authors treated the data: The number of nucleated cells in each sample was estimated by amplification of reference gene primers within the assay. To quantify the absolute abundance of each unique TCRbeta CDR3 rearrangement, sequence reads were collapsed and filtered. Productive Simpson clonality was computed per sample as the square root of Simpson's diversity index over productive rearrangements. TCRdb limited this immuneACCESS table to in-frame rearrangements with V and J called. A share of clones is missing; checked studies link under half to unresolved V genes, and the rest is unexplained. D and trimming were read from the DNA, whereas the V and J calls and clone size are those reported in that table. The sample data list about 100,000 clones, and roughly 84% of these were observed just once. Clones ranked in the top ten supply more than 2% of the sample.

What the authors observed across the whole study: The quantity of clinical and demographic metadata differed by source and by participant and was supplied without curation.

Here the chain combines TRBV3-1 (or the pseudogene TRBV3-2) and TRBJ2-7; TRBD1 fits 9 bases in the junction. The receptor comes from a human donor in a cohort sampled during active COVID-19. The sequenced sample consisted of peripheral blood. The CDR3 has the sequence CASSYSRDRVYEQYF. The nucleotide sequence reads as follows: TGTGCCAGCAGCTACAGCCGGGACAGGGTCTACGAGCAGTACTTC.